The T cell receptor beta chain described here comes from a study of OX40 agonist ivuxolimab in advanced cancers. Study background: Given to patients was ivuxolimab, an agonistic anti-OX40 (CD134) antibody.

This clone was found a few times. V gave up 4 bases and J gave up 6 bases; unmatched junction bases: 3. The CDR3 contains 11 residues. Germline CDR1 reads DFQATT; CDR2 reads SNEGSKA (reference sequence). This table comes from immunoSEQ multiplex PCR, and its TCRdb copy is limited to in-frame clones, with some not included. In the table there are fewer than 25,000 clones, around 74% of which are singletons. The chain recombines TRBV20-1 with TRBJ2-7, with 7 bases identical to TRBD1. The material sequenced was CD4+ or CD8+ T cells sorted from blood, taken in a trial of the OX40 agonist ivuxolimab. The sequence came from an adult with an advanced solid tumor such as melanoma, head and neck, liver or kidney cancer. The CDR3 here is CSAKTGPEQYF. The CDR3 DNA is TGCAGTGCTAAGACAGGGCCCGAGCAGTACTTC.